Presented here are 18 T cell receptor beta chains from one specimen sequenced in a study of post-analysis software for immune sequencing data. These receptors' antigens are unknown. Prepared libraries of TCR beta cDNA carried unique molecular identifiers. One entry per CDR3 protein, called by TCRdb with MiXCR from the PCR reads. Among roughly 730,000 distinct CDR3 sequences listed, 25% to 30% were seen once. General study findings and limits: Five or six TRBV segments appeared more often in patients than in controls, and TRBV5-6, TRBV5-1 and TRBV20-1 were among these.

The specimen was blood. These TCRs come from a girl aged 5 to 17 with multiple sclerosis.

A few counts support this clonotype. The CDR3 bases are TGCGCCAGCCGGACGGCTCCTGACAATGAGCAGTTCTTC. Protein sequence: CASRTAPDNEQFF. The genes are TRBV5-1 and TRBJ2-1; D is uncertain. V gave up 7 bases and J gave up 5 bases, with 13 bases separating them. Germline CDR1 and CDR2: SGHRS and YFSETQ. The CDR3 consists of 13 residues.

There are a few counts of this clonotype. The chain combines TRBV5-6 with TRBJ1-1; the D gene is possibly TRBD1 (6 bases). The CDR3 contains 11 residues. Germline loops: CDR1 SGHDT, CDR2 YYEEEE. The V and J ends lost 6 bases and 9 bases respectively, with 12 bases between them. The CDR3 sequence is CASIWGAQAFF. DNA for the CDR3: TGTGCCAGCATCTGGGGGGCACAAGCTTTCTTT.

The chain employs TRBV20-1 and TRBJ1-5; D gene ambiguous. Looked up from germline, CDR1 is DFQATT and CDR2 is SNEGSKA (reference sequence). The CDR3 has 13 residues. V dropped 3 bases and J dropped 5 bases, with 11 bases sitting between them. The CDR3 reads CSARVDDHQPQHF. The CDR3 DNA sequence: TGCAGTGCTAGGGTGGACGACCATCAGCCCCAGCATTTT.

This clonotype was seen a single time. For the CDR3, the DNA is TGTGCCAGCAGTAGATCCGGGACTGGCATGTACAATGAGCAGTTCTTC. It yields the protein CASSRSGTGMYNEQFF. This sequence joins TRBV27 and TRBJ2-1, with D perhaps TRBD2 (6 bases). Germline V gene data show CDR1 as MNHEY and CDR2 as SMNVEV (reference sequence). V was shortened by 5 bases and J by 4 bases, with 18 bases between the two germline ends. The CDR3 has 16 residues.

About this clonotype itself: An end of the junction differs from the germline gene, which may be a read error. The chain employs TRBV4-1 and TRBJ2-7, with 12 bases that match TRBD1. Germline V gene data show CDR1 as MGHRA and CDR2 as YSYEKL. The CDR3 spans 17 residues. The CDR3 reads CASSQFGPGQGAYEQDF. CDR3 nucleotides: TGCGCCAGCAGCCAGTTTGGGCCGGGACAGGGGGCTTACGAGCAGGACTTC.

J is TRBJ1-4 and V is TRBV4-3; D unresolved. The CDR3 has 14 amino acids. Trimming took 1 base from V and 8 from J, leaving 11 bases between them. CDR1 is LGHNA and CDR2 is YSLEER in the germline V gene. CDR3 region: CASSQVMTDEKLFF. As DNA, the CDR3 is TGCGCCAGCAGCCAAGTAATGACGGACGAAAAACTGTTTTTT.

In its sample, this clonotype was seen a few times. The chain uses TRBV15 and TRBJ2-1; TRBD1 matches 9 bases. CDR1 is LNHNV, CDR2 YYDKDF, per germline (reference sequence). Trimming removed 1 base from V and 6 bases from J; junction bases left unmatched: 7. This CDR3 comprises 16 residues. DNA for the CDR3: TGTGCCACCAGCAGAGTTTATGGGACAGGGCTCAATGAGCAGTTCTTC. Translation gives CATSRVYGTGLNEQFF.

CDR3 DNA sequence: TGTGCCAGCAGCCAATACGGTGGGGAGCTGTTTTTT. Its translation: CASSQYGGELFF. The genes are TRBV7-6 and TRBJ2-2; D ambiguous. The V end lost 5 bases, the J end lost 8 bases, and 9 bases lay between the germline ends. This CDR3 spans 12 amino acids. CDR1 SGHVS and CDR2 FNYEAQ come from the germline V gene.

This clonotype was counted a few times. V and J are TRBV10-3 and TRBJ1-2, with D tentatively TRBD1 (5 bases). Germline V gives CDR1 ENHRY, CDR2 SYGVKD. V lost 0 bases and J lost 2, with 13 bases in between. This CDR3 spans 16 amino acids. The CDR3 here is CAISESSGRTNYGYTF. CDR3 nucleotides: TGTGCCATCAGTGAGTCGTCCGGACGGACAAACTATGGCTACACCTTC.

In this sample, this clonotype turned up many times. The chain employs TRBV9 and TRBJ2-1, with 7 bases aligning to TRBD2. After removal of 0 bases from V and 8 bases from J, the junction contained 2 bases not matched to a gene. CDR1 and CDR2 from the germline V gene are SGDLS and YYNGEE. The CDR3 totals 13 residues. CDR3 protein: CASSVALADEQFF. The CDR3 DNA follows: TGTGCCAGCAGCGTAGCTCTAGCGGATGAGCAGTTCTTC.

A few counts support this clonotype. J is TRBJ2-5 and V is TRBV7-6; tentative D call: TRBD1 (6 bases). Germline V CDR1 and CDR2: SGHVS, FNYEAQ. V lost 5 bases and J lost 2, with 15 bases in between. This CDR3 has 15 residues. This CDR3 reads CASSPSRDTQETQYF. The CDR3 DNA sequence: TGTGCCAGCAGCCCTAGCCGGGACACACAAGAGACCCAGTACTTC.

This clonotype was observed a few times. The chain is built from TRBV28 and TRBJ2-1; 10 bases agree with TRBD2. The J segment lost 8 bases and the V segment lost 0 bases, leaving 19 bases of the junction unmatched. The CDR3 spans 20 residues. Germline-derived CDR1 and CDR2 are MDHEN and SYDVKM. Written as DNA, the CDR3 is TGTGCCAGCAGTTTATGGGTGGTCAAGGCTAGCGGGGGCCACCGGGATGAGCAGTTCTTC. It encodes CASSLWVVKASGGHRDEQFF. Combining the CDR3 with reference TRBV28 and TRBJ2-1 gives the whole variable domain DVKVTQSSRYLVKRTGEKVFLECVQDMDHENMFWYRQDPGLGLRLIYFSYDVKMKEKGDIPEGYSVSREKKERFSLILESASTNQTSMYLCASSLWVVKASGGHRDEQFFGPGTRLTVL.

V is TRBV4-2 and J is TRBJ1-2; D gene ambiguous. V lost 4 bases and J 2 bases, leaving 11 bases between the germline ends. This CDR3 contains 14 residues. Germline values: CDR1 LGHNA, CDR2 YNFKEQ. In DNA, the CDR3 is TGTGCCAGCAGCCCCCTGGAGGGCAACTATGGCTACACCTTC. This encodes CASSPLEGNYGYTF.

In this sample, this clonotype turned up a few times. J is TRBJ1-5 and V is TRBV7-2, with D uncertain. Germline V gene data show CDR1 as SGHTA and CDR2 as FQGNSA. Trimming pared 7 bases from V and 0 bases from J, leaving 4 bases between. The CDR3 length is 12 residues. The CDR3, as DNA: TGTGCCAGCACGTATAGCAATCAGCCCCAGCATTTT. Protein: CASTYSNQPQHF.

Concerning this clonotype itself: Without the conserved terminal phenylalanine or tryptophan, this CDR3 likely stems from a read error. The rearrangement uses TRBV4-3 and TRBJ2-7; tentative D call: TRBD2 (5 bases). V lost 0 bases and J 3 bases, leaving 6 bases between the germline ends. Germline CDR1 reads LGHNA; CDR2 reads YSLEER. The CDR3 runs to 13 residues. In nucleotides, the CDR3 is TGCGCCAGCAGCCAAGACCGGGGCTACGAGCAGTACTGC. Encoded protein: CASSQDRGYEQYC.

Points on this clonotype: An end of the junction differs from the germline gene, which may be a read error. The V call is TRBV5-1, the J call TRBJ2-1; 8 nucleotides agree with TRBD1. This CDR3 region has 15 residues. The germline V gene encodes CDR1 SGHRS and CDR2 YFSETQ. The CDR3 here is CAGSLAGTGINEQFF. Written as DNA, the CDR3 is TGCGCCGGCAGCTTGGCTGGGACAGGTATCAATGAGCAGTTCTTC.

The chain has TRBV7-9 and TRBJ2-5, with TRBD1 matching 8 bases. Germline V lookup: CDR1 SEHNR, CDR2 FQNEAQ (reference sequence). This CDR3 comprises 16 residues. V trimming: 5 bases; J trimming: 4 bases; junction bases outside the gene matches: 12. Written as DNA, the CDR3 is TGTGCCAGCAGCACCCGACAGGGGAGCCGGCCAGAGACCCAGTACTTC. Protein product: CASSTRQGSRPETQYF.

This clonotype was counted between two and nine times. The CDR3 DNA is TGTGCCAGCAGCTTACCCATTTCCCTTCGCAGGCCAAGCTCCTACGAGCAGTACTTC. It is translated as CASSLPISLRRPSSYEQYF. The chain links TRBV7-2 to TRBJ2-7; D is unclear. Germline V gene sequence: CDR1 SGHTA, CDR2 FQGNSA. This CDR3 spans 19 amino acids. Deletions cut 2 bases from V and 0 bases from J, with 23 bases between.